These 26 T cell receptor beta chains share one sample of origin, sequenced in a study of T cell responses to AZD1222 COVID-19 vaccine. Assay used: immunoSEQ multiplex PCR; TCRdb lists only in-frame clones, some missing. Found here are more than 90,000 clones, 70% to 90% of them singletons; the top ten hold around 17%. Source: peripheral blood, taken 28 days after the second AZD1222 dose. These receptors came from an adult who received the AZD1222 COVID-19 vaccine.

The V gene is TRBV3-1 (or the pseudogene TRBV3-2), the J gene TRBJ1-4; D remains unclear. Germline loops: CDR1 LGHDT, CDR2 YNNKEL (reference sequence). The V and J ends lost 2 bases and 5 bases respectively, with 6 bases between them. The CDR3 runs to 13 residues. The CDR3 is CASSQRGNEKLFF. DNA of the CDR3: TGTGCCAGCAGCCAACGGGGAAATGAAAAACTGTTTTTT.

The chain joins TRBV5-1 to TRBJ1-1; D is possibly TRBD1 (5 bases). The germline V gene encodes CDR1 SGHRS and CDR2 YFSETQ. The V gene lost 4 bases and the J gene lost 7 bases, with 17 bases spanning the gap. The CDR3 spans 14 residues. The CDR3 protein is CASSQGTVSGEAFF. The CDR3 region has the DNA TGCGCCAGCAGCCAAGGGACCGTATCGGGTGAAGCTTTCTTT.

CDR3 bases: TGCGCCAGCAGCTTGGAGGGACAGGGAAACACTGAAGCTTTCTTT. This gives the protein CASSLEGQGNTEAFF. The V gene is TRBV5-1, the J gene TRBJ1-1; 9 nucleotides agree with TRBD1. J lost 2 bases, V lost 0 bases, and 2 bases had no gene match. The CDR3 extends over 15 amino acids. CDR1 and CDR2 from the germline V gene are SGHRS and YFSETQ.

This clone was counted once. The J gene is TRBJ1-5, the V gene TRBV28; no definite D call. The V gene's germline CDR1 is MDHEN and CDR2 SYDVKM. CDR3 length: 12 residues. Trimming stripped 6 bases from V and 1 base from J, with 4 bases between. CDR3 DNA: TGTGCCAGCAGCCAGAGCAATCAGCCCCAGCATTTT. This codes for CASSQSNQPQHF. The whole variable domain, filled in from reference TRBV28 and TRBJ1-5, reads DVKVTQSSRYLVKRTGEKVFLECVQDMDHENMFWYRQDPGLGLRLIYFSYDVKMKEKGDIPEGYSVSREKKERFSLILESASTNQTSMYLCASSQSNQPQHFGDGTRLSIL.

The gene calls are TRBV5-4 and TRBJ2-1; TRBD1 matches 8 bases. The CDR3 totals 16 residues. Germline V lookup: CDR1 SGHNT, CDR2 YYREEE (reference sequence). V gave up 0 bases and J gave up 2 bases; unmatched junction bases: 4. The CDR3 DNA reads TGTGCCAGCAGCTTGGGAGGACAGGGCGCCTACAATGAGCAGTTCTTC. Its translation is CASSLGGQGAYNEQFF.

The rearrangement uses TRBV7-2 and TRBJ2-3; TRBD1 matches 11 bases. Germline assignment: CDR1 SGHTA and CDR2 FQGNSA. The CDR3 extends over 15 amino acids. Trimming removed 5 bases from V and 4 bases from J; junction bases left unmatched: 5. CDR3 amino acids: CASSIRDRGADTQYF. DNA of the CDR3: TGTGCCAGCAGCATCCGGGACAGGGGGGCAGATACGCAGTATTTT.

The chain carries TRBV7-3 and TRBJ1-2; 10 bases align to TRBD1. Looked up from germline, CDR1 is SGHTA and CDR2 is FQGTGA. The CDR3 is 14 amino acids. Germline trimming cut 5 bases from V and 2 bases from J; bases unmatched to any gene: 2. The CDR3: CASSPGQGNYGYTF. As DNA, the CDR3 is TGTGCCAGCAGCCCGGGACAGGGGAACTATGGCTACACCTTC.

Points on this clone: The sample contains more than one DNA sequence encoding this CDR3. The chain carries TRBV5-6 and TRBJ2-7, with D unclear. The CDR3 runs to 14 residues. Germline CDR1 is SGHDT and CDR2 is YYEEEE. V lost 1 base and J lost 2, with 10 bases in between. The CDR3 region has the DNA TGTGCCAGCAGCTTGTTATGGGGTCCCTACGAGCAGTACTTC. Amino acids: CASSLLWGPYEQYF. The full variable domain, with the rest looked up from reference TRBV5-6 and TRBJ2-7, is DAGVTQSPTHLIKTRGQQVTLRCSPKSGHDTVSWYQQALGQGPQFIFQYYEEEERQRGNFPDRFSGHQFPNYSSELNVNALLLGDSALYLCASSLLWGPYEQYFGPGTRLTVT.

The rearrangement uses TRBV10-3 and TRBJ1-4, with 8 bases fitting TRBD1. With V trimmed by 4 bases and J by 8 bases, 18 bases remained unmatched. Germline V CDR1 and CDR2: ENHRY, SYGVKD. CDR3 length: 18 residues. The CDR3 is CAISASLGTGRGGEKLFF. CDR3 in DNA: TGTGCCATCAGTGCCTCATTAGGGACAGGCCGAGGAGGGGAAAAACTGTTTTTT.

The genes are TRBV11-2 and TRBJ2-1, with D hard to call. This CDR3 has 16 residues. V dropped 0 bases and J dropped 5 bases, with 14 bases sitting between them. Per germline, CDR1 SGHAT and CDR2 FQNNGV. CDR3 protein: CASSLDPKGKNNEQFF. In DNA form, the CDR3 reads TGTGCCAGCAGCTTAGATCCTAAAGGGAAGAACAATGAGCAGTTCTTC.

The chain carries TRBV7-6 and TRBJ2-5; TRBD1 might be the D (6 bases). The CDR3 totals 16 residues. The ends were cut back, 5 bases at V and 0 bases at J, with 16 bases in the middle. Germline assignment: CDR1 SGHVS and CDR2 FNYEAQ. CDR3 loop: CASSPLDREYQETQYF. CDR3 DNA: TGTGCCAGCAGCCCATTGGACAGAGAATACCAAGAGACCCAGTACTTC.

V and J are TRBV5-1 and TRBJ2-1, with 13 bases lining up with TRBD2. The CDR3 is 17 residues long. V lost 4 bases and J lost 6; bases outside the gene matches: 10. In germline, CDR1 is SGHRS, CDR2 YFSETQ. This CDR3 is CASSPSVGTSGINEQFF. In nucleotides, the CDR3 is TGCGCCAGCAGCCCCAGTGTTGGGACTAGCGGGATCAATGAGCAGTTCTTC.

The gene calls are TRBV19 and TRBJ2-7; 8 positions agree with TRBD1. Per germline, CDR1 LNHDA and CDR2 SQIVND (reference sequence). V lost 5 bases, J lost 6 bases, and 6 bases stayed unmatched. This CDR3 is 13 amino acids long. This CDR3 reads CASSVDRVSEQYF. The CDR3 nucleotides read TGTGCCAGTAGTGTGGACAGGGTATCCGAGCAGTACTTC.

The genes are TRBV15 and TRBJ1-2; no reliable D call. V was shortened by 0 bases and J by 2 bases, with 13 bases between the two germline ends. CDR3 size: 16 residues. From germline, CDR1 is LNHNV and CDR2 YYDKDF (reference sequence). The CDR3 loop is CATSRESALANYGYTF. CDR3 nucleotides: TGTGCCACCAGCAGAGAGTCGGCCCTAGCCAACTATGGCTACACCTTC.

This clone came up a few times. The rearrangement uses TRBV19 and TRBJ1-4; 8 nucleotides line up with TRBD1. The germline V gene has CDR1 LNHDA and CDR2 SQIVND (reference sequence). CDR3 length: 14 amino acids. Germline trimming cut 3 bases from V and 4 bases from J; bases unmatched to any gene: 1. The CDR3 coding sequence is TGTGCCAGTAGTATGACAGGGGATAATGAAAAACTGTTTTTT. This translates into CASSMTGDNEKLFF.

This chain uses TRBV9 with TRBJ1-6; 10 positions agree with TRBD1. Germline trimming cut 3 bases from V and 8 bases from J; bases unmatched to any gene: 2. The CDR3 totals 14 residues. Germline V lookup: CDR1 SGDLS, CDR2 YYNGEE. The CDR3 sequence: CASSGTGGYSPLHF. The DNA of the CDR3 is TGTGCCAGCAGCGGGACAGGGGGTTATTCACCCCTCCACTTT.

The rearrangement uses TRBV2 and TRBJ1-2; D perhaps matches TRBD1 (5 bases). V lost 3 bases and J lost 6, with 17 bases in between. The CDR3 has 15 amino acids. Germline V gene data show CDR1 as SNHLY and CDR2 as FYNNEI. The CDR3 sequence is CASSDWGTGTDGYTF. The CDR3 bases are TGTGCCAGCAGTGATTGGGGCACTGGAACTGATGGCTACACCTTC.

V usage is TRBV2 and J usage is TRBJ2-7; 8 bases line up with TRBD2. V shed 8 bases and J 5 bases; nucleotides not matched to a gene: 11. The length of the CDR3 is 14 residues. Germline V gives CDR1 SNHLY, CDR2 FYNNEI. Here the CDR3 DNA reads TGTGCCAGCTTATCTTTAGCGGGAAACAACGAGCAGTACTTC. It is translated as CASLSLAGNNEQYF.

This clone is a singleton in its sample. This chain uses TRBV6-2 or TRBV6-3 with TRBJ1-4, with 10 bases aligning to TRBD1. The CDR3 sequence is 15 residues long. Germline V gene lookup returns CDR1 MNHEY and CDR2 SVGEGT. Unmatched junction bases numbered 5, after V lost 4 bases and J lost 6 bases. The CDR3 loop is CASSSHGTGDEKLFF. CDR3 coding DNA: TGTGCCAGCAGTTCCCACGGGACAGGGGATGAAAAACTGTTTTTT.

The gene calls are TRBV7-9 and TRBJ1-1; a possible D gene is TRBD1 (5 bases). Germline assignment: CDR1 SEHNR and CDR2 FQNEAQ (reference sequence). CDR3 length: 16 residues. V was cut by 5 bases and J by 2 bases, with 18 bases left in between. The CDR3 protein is CASSPGEGLTNTEAFF. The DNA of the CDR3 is TGTGCCAGCAGCCCCGGCGAGGGACTGACTAACACTGAAGCTTTCTTT.

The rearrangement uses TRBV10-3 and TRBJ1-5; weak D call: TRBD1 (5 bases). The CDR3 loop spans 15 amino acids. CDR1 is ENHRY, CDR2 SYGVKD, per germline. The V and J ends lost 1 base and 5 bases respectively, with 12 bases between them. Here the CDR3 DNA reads TGTGCCATCAGTGAGTTCCCCGGGGGGTATCAGCCCCAGCATTTT. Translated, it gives CAISEFPGGYQPQHF.

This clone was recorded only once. CDR3 sequence reads: CASTPGQGNNQPQHF. CDR3 DNA: TGTGCCAGCACTCCGGGACAGGGTAACAATCAGCCCCAGCATTTT. The chain has TRBV28 and TRBJ1-5, with TRBD1 matching over 9 bases. There are 15 residues in the CDR3. V trimming: 7 bases; J trimming: 3 bases; junction bases outside the gene matches: 7. Germline lookup yields CDR1 MDHEN and CDR2 SYDVKM. Complete variable domain (other parts from reference TRBV28 and TRBJ1-5): DVKVTQSSRYLVKRTGEKVFLECVQDMDHENMFWYRQDPGLGLRLIYFSYDVKMKEKGDIPEGYSVSREKKERFSLILESASTNQTSMYLCASTPGQGNNQPQHFGDGTRLSIL.

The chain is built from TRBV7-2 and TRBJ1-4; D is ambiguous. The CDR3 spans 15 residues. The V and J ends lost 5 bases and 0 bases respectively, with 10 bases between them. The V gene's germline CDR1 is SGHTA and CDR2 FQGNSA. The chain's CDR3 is CASSVSGPTNEKLFF. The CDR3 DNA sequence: TGTGCCAGCAGCGTATCAGGCCCAACTAATGAAAAACTGTTTTTT.

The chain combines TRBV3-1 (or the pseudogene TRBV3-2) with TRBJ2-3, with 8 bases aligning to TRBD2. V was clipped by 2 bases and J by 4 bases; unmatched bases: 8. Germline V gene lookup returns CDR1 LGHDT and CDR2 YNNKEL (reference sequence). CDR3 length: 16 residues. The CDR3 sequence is CASSQYSGAFADTQYF. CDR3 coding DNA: TGTGCCAGCAGCCAATATAGCGGGGCATTTGCAGATACGCAGTATTTT.

The CDR3 reads CASSRARQGVRPPGNQPQHF. CDR3 nucleotide sequence: TGTGCCAGCAGTAGAGCCCGACAGGGGGTACGGCCACCCGGCAATCAGCCCCAGCATTTT. The genes are TRBV27 and TRBJ1-5, with 9 positions matching TRBD1. Germline V CDR1 and CDR2: MNHEY, SMNVEV (reference sequence). CDR3 length: 20 amino acids. V was pared by 5 bases and J by 2 bases, with 19 bases of the junction left unmatched.

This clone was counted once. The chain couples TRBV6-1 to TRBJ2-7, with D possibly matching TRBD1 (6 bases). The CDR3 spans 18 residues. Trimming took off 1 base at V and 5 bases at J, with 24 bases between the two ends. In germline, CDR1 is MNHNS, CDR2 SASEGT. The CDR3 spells CASSEGSGSTGITNEQYF. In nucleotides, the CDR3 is TGTGCCAGCAGTGAAGGATCAGGTTCCACAGGGATCACGAACGAGCAGTACTTC.